These 18 T cell receptor beta chains were sequenced from one sample in a study of shared clonotypes between healthy human individuals. Libraries were prepared by immunoSEQ multiplex PCR; TCRdb keeps only in-frame clonotypes and omits some of them. The table lists some 1.4 million clones, about 96% of them singletons. Sequencing input: naive CD4+ T cells sorted from blood. The subset: CD45RA+ positively selected. These receptors all come from a man in his thirties or forties in good health.

V is TRBV7-3 and J is TRBJ2-3, with 8 nucleotides matching TRBD1. Germline loops: CDR1 SGHTA, CDR2 FQGTGA. V gave up 2 bases and J gave up 4 bases; unmatched junction bases: 2. This CDR3 is built from 14 residues. The DNA of the CDR3 is TGTGCCAGCAGCTTAGACAGGGGTGCAGATACGCAGTATTTT. The encoded protein is CASSLDRGADTQYF.

The rearrangement uses TRBV28 and TRBJ1-5; D uncertain. V was cut by 2 bases and J by 4 bases, with 12 bases left in between. Per the germline V gene, CDR1 is MDHEN and CDR2 is SYDVKM. The CDR3 runs 15 residues. This CDR3 is CASSLDPGWNQPQHF. CDR3 DNA: TGTGCCAGCAGTTTAGATCCGGGATGGAATCAGCCCCAGCATTTT.

On this clone itself: Within the sample, other DNA sequences also encode this same CDR3. The chain recombines TRBV9 with TRBJ2-7; no firm D call. The germline gives CDR1 SGDLS, CDR2 YYNGEE. This CDR3 contains 14 residues. The V gene lost 0 bases and the J gene lost 0 bases, with 7 bases spanning the gap. The CDR3 loop is CASSVGRSSYEQYF. CDR3 DNA: TGTGCCAGCAGCGTAGGGCGGAGCTCCTACGAGCAGTACTTC.

V usage is TRBV7-3 and J usage is TRBJ2-5; 8 bases fit TRBD1. V lost 3 bases and J lost 4; bases outside the gene matches: 4. The CDR3 covers 14 residues. From germline, CDR1 is SGHTA and CDR2 FQGTGA. The CDR3 is CASSFGQGRETQYF. Here the CDR3 DNA reads TGTGCCAGCAGCTTCGGACAGGGAAGAGAGACCCAGTACTTC.

The chain employs TRBV29-1 and TRBJ2-1, with D possibly TRBD2 on 5 matching bases. Germline CDR1 SQVTM, CDR2 ANQGSEA. This CDR3 comprises 12 residues. The CDR3 region has the DNA TGCCTATACTACGACGGTGGAGGTGAGCAGTTCTTC. It is translated as CLYYDGGGEQFF.

This chain joins TRBV15 and TRBJ2-2; TRBD1 matches 9 bases. The germline CDR1 and CDR2 sequences are LNHNV and YYDKDF (reference sequence). V trimming: 0 bases; J trimming: 6 bases; junction bases outside the gene matches: 8. This CDR3 is 17 amino acids long. CDR3 DNA sequence: TGTGCCACCAGCAGAGATCTAGTAACAGGGGGCGCCGGGGAGCTGTTTTTT. This encodes CATSRDLVTGGAGELFF.

In the case of this clone: One end of the junction does not line up with germline, which may come from a read error. This chain links TRBV28 with TRBJ2-6; TRBD1 is a possible D gene (6 bases). This CDR3 has 16 residues. From germline, CDR1 is MDHEN and CDR2 SYDVKM. The CDR3 sequence is CASSSYAGLGASVLTF. The CDR3 DNA follows: TGTGCCAGCAGTTCCTATGCCGGACTGGGGGCCAGCGTCCTGACTTTC.

This chain connects TRBV28 to TRBJ2-5, with D perhaps matching TRBD1 (6 bases). Per germline, CDR1 MDHEN and CDR2 SYDVKM. This CDR3 has 14 residues. V dropped 6 bases and J dropped 0 bases, with 11 bases sitting between them. CDR3 in DNA: TGTGCCAGCAGAAAGACAGGTTACCAAGAGACCCAGTACTTC. Translating it yields CASRKTGYQETQYF.

This clone was seen a single time. The chain couples TRBV30 to TRBJ2-3, with TRBD2 matching over 7 bases. Germline V gives CDR1 GTSNPN, CDR2 SVGIG (reference sequence). V lost 3 bases to trimming and J lost 3 bases; unmatched junction nucleotides: 12. The CDR3 has 16 amino acids. The CDR3: CAWSGGLGGRTDTQYF. DNA for the CDR3: TGTGCCTGGAGCGGTGGCCTCGGGGGGAGGACAGATACGCAGTATTTT.

The rearrangement joins TRBV2 to TRBJ2-7; no definite D call. The V and J ends lost 1 base and 3 bases respectively, with 13 bases between them. This CDR3 contains 15 residues. Germline-derived CDR1 and CDR2 are SNHLY and FYNNEI. CDR3 amino acids: CASSEGVASYYEQYF. CDR3 nucleotide sequence: TGTGCCAGCAGTGAAGGGGTTGCGTCCTACTACGAGCAGTACTTC.

A word on this clone: Different DNA sequences within this sample yield the same CDR3. The genes are TRBV9 and TRBJ1-1; D possibly corresponds to TRBD1 (5 bases). This CDR3 has 13 residues. Trimming cost V 2 bases and J 5 bases, with 10 bases left between them. Germline CDR1 reads SGDLS; CDR2 reads YYNGEE. Here the CDR3 reads CASSVQGGTEAFF. The CDR3 DNA reads as TGTGCCAGCAGCGTCCAGGGAGGAACTGAAGCTTTCTTT.

V is TRBV7-2 and J is TRBJ2-1; TRBD2 matches at 8 bases. CDR3 length equals 15 residues. With 7 bases clipped from V and 10 bases from J, the junction kept 15 bases outside the gene matches. The germline CDR1 and CDR2 sequences are SGHTA and FQGNSA. CDR3 nucleotides: TGTGCCAGCACCCCGGGGGGCGGGCGCGGGGGGGAGCAGTTCTTC. Translated: CASTPGGGRGGEQFF.

This chain uses TRBV10-3 with TRBJ2-7; D not resolved. Germline loops: CDR1 ENHRY, CDR2 SYGVKD. The CDR3 length is 12 residues. The CDR3 nucleotides are TGTGCGACCGTGACACCAGCCTACGAGCAGTACTTC. Amino acids: CATVTPAYEQYF.

The V call is TRBV28, the J call TRBJ2-7; D is possibly TRBD2 (6 bases). The CDR3 runs 16 residues. V was trimmed by 5 bases and J by 3 bases, leaving 20 bases between them. Germline loops: CDR1 MDHEN, CDR2 SYDVKM. In DNA form, the CDR3 reads TGTGCCAGCAGTCCCCCGGGGTGGCGGGGTAACTACGAGCAGTACTTC. Encoded protein: CASSPPGWRGNYEQYF. Filled out from reference TRBV28 and TRBJ2-7, the complete variable domain reads DVKVTQSSRYLVKRTGEKVFLECVQDMDHENMFWYRQDPGLGLRLIYFSYDVKMKEKGDIPEGYSVSREKKERFSLILESASTNQTSMYLCASSPPGWRGNYEQYFGPGTRLTVT.

The rearrangement joins TRBV6-6 to TRBJ1-1; no clear D gene. This CDR3 contains 10 residues. Looked up from germline, CDR1 is MNHNY and CDR2 is SVGAGI (reference sequence). Trimming left V 6 bases short and J 7 bases short, with 6 bases between. The CDR3 is CASRHGEAFF. In DNA form, the CDR3 reads TGTGCCAGCAGGCACGGTGAAGCTTTCTTT.

Details on this clone: This CDR3 is also generated by other DNA sequences in the sample. V is TRBV5-1 and J is TRBJ1-4, with D maybe TRBD1 (5 bases). The CDR3 covers 15 residues. Germline V gives CDR1 SGHRS, CDR2 YFSETQ. V lost 0 bases, J lost 6 bases, and 12 bases lay in between. The CDR3 spells CASSLAGTGDEKLFF. DNA for the CDR3: TGCGCCAGCAGCTTGGCCGGGACGGGGGATGAAAAACTGTTTTTT.

This clone was recorded once. The rearrangement joins TRBV7-9 to TRBJ2-6, with a possible D match to TRBD2 (5 bases). Trimming removed 5 bases at V and 0 bases at J, with 17 bases between. This CDR3 contains 18 residues. The germline CDR1 and CDR2 sequences are SEHNR and FQNEAQ (reference sequence). Here the CDR3 DNA reads TGTGCCAGCAGCACCTATGAGGGCATATCCTCTGGGGCCAACGTCCTGACTTTC. Protein sequence: CASSTYEGISSGANVLTF.

The CDR3 DNA sequence: TGTGCCAGCAGCTTAGGGGCAGGAATAACCGGGGAGCTGTTTTTT. It is translated as CASSLGAGITGELFF. The genes are TRBV7-6 and TRBJ2-2; D unclear. Germline CDR1 SGHVS, CDR2 FNYEAQ. The ends were cut back, 1 base at V and 5 bases at J, with 11 bases in the middle. This CDR3 has 15 amino acids.